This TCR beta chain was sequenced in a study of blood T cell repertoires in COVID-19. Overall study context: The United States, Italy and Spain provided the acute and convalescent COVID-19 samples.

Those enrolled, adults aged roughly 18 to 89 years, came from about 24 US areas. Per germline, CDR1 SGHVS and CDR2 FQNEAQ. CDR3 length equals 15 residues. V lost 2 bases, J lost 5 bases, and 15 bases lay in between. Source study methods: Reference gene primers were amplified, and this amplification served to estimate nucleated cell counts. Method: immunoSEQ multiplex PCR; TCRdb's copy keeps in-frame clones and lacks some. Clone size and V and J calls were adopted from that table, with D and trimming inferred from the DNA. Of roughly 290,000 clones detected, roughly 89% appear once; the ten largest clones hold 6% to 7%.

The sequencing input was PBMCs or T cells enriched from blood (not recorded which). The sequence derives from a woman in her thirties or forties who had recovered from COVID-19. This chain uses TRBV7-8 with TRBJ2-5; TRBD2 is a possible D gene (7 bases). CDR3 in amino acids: CASSLSPGRGETQYF. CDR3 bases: TGTGCCAGCAGCTTAAGTCCAGGGAGGGGGGAGACCCAGTACTTC.